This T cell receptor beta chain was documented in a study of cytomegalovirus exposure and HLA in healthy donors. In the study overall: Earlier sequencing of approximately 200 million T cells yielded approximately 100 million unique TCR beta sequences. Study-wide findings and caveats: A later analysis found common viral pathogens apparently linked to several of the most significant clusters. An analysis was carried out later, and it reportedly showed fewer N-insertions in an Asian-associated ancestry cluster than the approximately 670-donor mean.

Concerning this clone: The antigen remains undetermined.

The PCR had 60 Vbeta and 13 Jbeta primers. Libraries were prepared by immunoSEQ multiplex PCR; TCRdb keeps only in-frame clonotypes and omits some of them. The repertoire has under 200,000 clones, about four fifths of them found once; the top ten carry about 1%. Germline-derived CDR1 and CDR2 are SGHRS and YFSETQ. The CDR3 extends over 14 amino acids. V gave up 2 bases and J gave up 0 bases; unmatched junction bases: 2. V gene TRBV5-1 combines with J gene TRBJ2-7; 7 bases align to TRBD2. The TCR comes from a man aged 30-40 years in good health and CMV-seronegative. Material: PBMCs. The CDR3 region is CASSFSSGSYEQYF. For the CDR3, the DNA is TGCGCCAGCAGCTTTTCTAGCGGCTCCTACGAGCAGTACTTC.